The entry below describes one T cell receptor beta chain. Looked up from germline, CDR1 is MNHNS and CDR2 is SASEGT. With V trimmed by 3 bases and J by 6 bases, 7 bases remained unmatched. This CDR3 has 15 residues. The record originates from a study of human T cells and chemical hapten exposure. Study overall: Variation in per-sample TCR yields came mainly from small pooled library volume differences.

Individual cDNA molecules received unique molecular identifiers in the library. Under the authors' procedure: Sample TCR totals centred on a median of around 96,000, ranging roughly 20,000 to 750,000. Each CDR3 protein gets one entry after TCRdb re-called the RACE reads with MiXCR. TCRdb's processing, not the authors' own work, is the source of the V and J calls. The data show tens of thousands of distinct CDR3 sequences, about 8.6% seen once. The time point is: healthy volunteer bleed at 2 weeks. Total RNA was extracted from unfractionated whole blood. The V call is TRBV6-1, the J call TRBJ1-5, with 8 bases identical to TRBD1. The clonotype comes from a female donor in good health. Some clones in this sample may be carry-over from other donors' samples. Sequenced: whole blood. The CDR3, as DNA: TGTGCCAGCAGTGAGGCGACAGGGGAATCTCAGCCCCAGCATTTT. Protein sequence: CASSEATGESQPQHF.